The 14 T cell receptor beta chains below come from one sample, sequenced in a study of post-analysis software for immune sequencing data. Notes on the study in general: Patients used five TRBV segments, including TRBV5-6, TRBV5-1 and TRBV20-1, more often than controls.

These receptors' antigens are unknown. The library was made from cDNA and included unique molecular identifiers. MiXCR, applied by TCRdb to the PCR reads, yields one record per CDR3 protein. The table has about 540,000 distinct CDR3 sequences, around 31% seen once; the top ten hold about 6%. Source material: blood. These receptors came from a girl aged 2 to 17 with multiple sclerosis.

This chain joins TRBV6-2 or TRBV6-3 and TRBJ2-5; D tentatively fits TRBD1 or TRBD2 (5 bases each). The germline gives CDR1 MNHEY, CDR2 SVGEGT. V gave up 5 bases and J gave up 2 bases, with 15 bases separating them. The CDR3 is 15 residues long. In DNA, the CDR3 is TGTGCCAGCAGTATCAACCCGGGACGTCAAGAGACCCAGTACTTC. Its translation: CASSINPGRQETQYF.

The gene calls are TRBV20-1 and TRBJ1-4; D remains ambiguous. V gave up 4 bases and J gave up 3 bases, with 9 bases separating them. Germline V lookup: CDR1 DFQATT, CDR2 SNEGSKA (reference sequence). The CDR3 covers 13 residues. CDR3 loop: CSAIYGANEKLFF. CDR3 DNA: TGCAGTGCTATATACGGGGCTAATGAAAAACTGTTTTTT.

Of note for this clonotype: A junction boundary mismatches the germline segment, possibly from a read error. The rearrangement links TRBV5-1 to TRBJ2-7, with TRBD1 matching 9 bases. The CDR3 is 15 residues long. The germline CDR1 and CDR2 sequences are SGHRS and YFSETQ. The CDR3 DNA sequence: TGCGCCGGCAGCCTGTGGGACAGGGAAGGGAAGGAGCAGTACTTC. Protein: CAGSLWDREGKEQYF.

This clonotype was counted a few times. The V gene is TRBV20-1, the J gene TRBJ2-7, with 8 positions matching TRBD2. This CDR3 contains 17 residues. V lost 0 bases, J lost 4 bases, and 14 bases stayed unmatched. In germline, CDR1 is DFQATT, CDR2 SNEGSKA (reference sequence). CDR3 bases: TGCAGTGCTAGAGATCCTAGCAGACCAGCGGGGGATTACGAGCAGTACTTC. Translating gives CSARDPSRPAGDYEQYF.

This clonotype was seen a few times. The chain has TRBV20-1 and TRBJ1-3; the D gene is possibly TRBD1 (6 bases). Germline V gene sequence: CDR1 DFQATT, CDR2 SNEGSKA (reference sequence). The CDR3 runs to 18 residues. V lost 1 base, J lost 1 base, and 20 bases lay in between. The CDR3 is CSARALDSLQISGNTIYF. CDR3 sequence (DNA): TGCAGTGCTAGAGCCCTGGACAGCCTACAAATTTCTGGAAACACCATATATTTT.

The DNA of the CDR3 is TGCAGTGCTAGGCCTAGCGGGGGGCTTGGCACAGATACGCAGTATTTT. This gives the protein CSARPSGGLGTDTQYF. The V call is TRBV20-1, the J call TRBJ2-3; 11 nucleotides match TRBD2. V lost 3 bases and J lost 1; bases outside the gene matches: 6. Germline CDR1 DFQATT, CDR2 SNEGSKA (reference sequence). This CDR3 spans 16 amino acids.

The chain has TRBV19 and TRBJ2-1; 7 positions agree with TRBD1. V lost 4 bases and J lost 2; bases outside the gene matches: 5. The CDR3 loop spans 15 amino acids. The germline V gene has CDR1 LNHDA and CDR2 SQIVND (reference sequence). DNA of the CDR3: TGTGCCAGTAGTACCGACAGGGCCACCTACAATGAGCAGTTCTTC. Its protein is CASSTDRATYNEQFF.

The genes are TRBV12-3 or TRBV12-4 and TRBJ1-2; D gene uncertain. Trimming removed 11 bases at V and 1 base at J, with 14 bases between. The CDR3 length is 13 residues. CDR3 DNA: TGTGCCGCCCATAGAGACATTAACTATGGCTACACCTTC. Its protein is CAAHRDINYGYTF.

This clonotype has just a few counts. The CDR3 reads CASSADGQGGIDTQYF. As DNA, the CDR3 is TGTGCCAGCAGCGCGGATGGGCAGGGGGGGATAGATACGCAGTATTTT. The chain employs TRBV6-1 and TRBJ2-3; D may correspond to TRBD1 or TRBD2 (7 bases each). Germline V CDR1 and CDR2: MNHNS, SASEGT. V was shortened by 6 bases and J by 5 bases, with 21 bases between the two germline ends. The CDR3 covers 16 residues.

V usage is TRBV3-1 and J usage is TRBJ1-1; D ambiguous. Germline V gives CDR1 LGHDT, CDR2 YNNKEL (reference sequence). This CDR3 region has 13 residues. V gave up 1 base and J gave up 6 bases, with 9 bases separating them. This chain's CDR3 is CASSQVAGPEAFF. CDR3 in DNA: TGTGCCAGCAGCCAAGTCGCCGGCCCTGAAGCTTTCTTT. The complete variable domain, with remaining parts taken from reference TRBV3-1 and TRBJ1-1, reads DTAVSQTPKYLVTQMGNDKSIKCEQNLGHDTMYWYKQDSKKFLKIMFSYNNKELIINETVPNRFSPKSPDKAHLNLHINSLELGDSAVYFCASSQVAGPEAFFGQGTRLTVV.

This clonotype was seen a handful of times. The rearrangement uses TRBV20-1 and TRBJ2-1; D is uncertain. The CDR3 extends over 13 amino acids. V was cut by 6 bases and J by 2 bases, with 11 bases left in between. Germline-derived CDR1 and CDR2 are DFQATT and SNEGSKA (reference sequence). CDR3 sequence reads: CSASKGTYNEQFF. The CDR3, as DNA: TGCAGTGCCTCGAAGGGCACCTACAATGAGCAGTTCTTC.

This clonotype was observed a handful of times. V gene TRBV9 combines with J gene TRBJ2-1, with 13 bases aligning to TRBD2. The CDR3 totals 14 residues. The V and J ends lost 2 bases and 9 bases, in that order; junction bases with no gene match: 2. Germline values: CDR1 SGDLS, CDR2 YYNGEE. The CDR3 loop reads CASSVGTSGVEQFF. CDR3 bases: TGTGCCAGCAGCGTGGGGACTAGCGGGGTTGAGCAGTTCTTC.

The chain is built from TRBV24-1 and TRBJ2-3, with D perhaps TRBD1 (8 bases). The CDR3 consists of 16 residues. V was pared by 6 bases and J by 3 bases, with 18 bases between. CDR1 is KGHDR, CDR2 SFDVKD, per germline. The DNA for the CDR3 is TGTGCCACCAGTCCCACAGGGGGGGGTTTTACAGATACGCAGTATTTT. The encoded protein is CATSPTGGGFTDTQYF.

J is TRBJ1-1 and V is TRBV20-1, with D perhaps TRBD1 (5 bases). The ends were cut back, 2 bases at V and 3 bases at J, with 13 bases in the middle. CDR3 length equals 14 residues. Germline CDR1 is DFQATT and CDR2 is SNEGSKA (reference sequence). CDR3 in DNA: TGCAGTGCTAGACCCGCGGGGGACGACACTGAAGCTTTCTTT. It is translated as CSARPAGDDTEAFF.